Following are 8 T cell receptor beta chains from one sample sequenced in a study of regulatory T cells in long-lasting Graves disease. CDR3 regions were amplified by Arm-PCR using iRepertoire HTBI primers to build TCR beta libraries. Each CDR3 protein is one row after TCRdb ran MiXCR on the multiplex PCR reads. The repertoire holds some 430,000 distinct CDR3 sequences, with roughly 21% as singletons. Time point meaning: persistent/refractory GD, antithyroid drugs over 5 years with positive TRAb. From RNA extracted from PBMCs, the TCR library was made. The sample here was peripheral blood mononuclear cells (PBMCs), taken when the disease was refractory, from a patient treated with antithyroid drugs. The receptors here all came from a female donor with Graves disease.

This clonotype was seen many times. The chain combines TRBV12-3 or TRBV12-4 with TRBJ1-2; TRBD1 agrees at 7 bases. The CDR3 length is 13 residues. Germline trimming cut 6 bases from V and 5 bases from J; bases unmatched to any gene: 6. The CDR3 is CASSTGQRYGYTF. For the CDR3, the DNA is TGTGCCAGCAGCACGGGACAGAGATATGGCTACACCTTC.

Only a few counts were recorded for this clonotype. The conserved final phenylalanine or tryptophan is absent from the CDR3, which likely points to a read error. This rearrangement joins TRBV19 to TRBJ1-1; D gene uncertain. The germline V gene encodes CDR1 LNHDA and CDR2 SQIVND (reference sequence). The V and J ends lost 7 bases and 2 bases respectively, with 11 bases between them. This CDR3 is 13 amino acids long. CDR3 protein: CASNHGVNTEAFS. In DNA, the CDR3 is TGTGCCAGTAATCACGGGGTTAACACTGAAGCTTTCTCT.

The V and J genes are TRBV12-5 and TRBJ2-7, with D possibly matching TRBD1 (5 bases). The germline CDR1 and CDR2 sequences are LGHNT and FRNRAP. This CDR3 is 12 amino acids long. Deletions cut 1 base from V and 7 bases from J, with 8 bases between. CDR3 DNA: TGTGCTAGTGGTTTGGCAAGGGGTGAGCAGTACTTC. Translation gives CASGLARGEQYF. The whole variable domain, remainder taken from reference TRBV12-5 and TRBJ2-7, is DARVTQTPRHKVTEMGQEVTMRCQPILGHNTVFWYRQTMMQGLELLAYFRNRAPLDDSGMPKDRFSAEMPDATLATLKIQPSEPRDSAVYFCASGLARGEQYFGPGTRLTVT.

The sample holds many counts of this clonotype. The gene calls are TRBV12-5 and TRBJ1-1; no clear D gene. From germline, CDR1 is LGHNT and CDR2 FRNRAP. The CDR3 covers 14 residues. The V and J ends lost 6 bases and 4 bases respectively, with 15 bases between them. In DNA form, the CDR3 reads TGTGCTAGTGGCAAAGACGGGGAGAGCACTGAAGCTTTCTTT. This translates into CASGKDGESTEAFF.

There are a few counts of this clonotype. This rearrangement joins TRBV3-1 to TRBJ1-2; D might be TRBD1 (6 bases). The CDR3 has 14 amino acids. V lost 4 bases, J lost 6 bases, and 15 bases lay in between. The germline gives CDR1 LGHDT, CDR2 YNNKEL (reference sequence). CDR3 sequence (DNA): TGTGCCAGCAGCCCGGGGGGCTCCCCTAATGGCTACACCTTC. Translation: CASSPGGSPNGYTF.

V gene TRBV5-5 combines with J gene TRBJ1-1; possible D gene TRBD1, 5 bases. V lost 2 bases to trimming and J lost 0 bases, with 11 bases between them. The CDR3 runs to 15 residues. Germline V gene lookup returns CDR1 SGHKS and CDR2 YYEKEE (reference sequence). The CDR3 region has the DNA TGTGCCAGCAGCTTCGACAGTTTTATGAACACTGAAGCTTTCTTT. Translation: CASSFDSFMNTEAFF.

Comments on this clonotype: A read error may explain this, as a much larger clone is one base away. The rearrangement uses TRBV7-2 and TRBJ2-3, with D possibly TRBD2 on 6 matching bases. Germline V gene sequence: CDR1 SGHTA, CDR2 FQGNSA. This CDR3 is built from 14 residues. V was cut by 4 bases and J by 4 bases, with 12 bases left in between. CDR3 sequence reads: CASSSGTGADTQYF. CDR3 DNA: TGTGCCAGCAGCTCCGGGACGGGGGCAGATACGCAGTATTTT.

This clonotype was picked up many times. J is TRBJ1-5 and V is TRBV2; tentatively, D is TRBD1 (5 bases). The CDR3 sequence is 14 residues long. Deletions cut 5 bases from V and 4 bases from J, with 12 bases between. Germline V gene lookup returns CDR1 SNHLY and CDR2 FYNNEI. In DNA, the CDR3 is TGTGCCAGCAGTAGGGGAGTGAATAATCAGCCCCAGCATTTT. Its protein product is CASSRGVNNQPQHF. The full variable domain, in which reference TRBV2 and TRBJ1-5 provide the parts outside the CDR3, is EPEVTQTPSHQVTQMGQEVILRCVPISNHLYFYWYRQILGQKVEFLVSFYNNEISEKSEIFDDQFSVERPDGSNFTLKIRSTKLEDSAMYFCASSRGVNNQPQHFGDGTRLSIL.